Listed below are T cell receptor beta chains from one sample, sequenced in a study of beta chain features in type 1 diabetes. TCRdb keeps only in-frame clones here, not all; method: immunoSEQ multiplex PCR. The sample records 160,000 or so clones, roughly 10% being singletons. Sequencing was carried out using central memory CD4+ T cells from blood. The receptors here all came from a woman younger than 45 with type 1 diabetes. The CDR3 runs from the conserved cysteine through the conserved F or W. A D gene is named only where the DNA matches it firmly. Not all rows give a size; the values are once, few, many and, for expanded clones, a class.

>TRBV7-2|NA|NA|TRBJ2-7
CASSPVTSHSYEQYF
TGTGCCAGCAGCCCAGTAACTAGCCATTCCTACGAGCAGTACTTC
>TRBV7-2|NA|few|TRBJ1-1
CASSSRRGSEAFF
TGTGCCAGCAGCTCTAGGAGGGGCTCTGAAGCTTTCTTT
>TRBV5-4|TRBD2|NA|TRBJ2-1
CASSLAQLAGDIEQFF
TGTGCCAGCAGCTTGGCCCAACTGGCGGGAGATATTGAGCAGTTCTTC
>TRBV28|NA|few|TRBJ1-5
CASGQRNQPQHF
TGTGCCAGTGGACAGCGCAATCAGCCCCAGCATTTT
>TRBV27|NA|few|TRBJ1-4
CASTKKGTGEKLFF
TGTGCCAGCACAAAGAAAGGGACTGGGGAAAAACTGTTTTTT
>TRBV29-1|NA|many|TRBJ2-7
CSVRGTSVGGPDEQYF
TGCAGCGTAAGAGGGACCAGTGTGGGAGGTCCAGACGAGCAGTACTTC
>TRBV29-1|TRBD2|few|TRBJ2-1
CSVGGLAGVVNEQFF
TGCAGCGTGGGGGGACTAGCGGGAGTTGTCAATGAGCAGTTCTTC
>TRBV15|NA|NA|TRBJ1-5
CATKSEPYSNQPQHF
TGTGCCACCAAGTCTGAGCCCTATAGCAATCAGCCCCAGCATTTT
>TRBV30|TRBD1|few|TRBJ2-5
CAWSPGQRSGETQYF
TGTGCCTGGAGTCCGGGACAGCGGTCCGGAGAGACCCAGTACTTC
>TRBV18|NA|NA|TRBJ2-5
CASSPLPQETQYF
TGTGCCAGCTCACCCCTTCCCCAAGAGACCCAGTACTTC
>TRBV30|NA|few|TRBJ2-6
CAWSVGVTGANVLTF
TGTGCCTGGAGTGTAGGAGTGACTGGGGCCAACGTCCTGACTTTC
>TRBV5-1|TRBD1|few|TRBJ2-6
CASSITGAGANVLTF
TGCGCCAGCAGCATTACAGGGGCTGGGGCCAACGTCCTGACTTTC
>TRBV4-1|NA|few|TRBJ1-4
CASSQDQGIGEKLFF
TGCGCCAGCAGCCAAGATCAGGGGATAGGTGAAAAACTGTTTTTT
>TRBV5-1|NA|few|TRBJ2-1
CASSFGDYNEQFF
TGCGCCAGCAGCTTCGGAGACTACAATGAGCAGTTCTTC